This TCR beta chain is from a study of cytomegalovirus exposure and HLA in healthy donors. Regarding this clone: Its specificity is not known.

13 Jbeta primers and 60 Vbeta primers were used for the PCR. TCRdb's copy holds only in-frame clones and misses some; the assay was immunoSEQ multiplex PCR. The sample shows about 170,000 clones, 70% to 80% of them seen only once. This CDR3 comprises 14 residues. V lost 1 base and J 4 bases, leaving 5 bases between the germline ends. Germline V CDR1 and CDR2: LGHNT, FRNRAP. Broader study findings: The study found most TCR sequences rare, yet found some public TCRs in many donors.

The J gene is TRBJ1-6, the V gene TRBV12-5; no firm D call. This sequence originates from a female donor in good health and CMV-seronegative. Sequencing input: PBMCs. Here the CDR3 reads CASGLAGYNSPLHF. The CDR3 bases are TGTGCTAGTGGTTTGGCGGGTTATAATTCACCCCTCCACTTT.